What follows are 15 T cell receptor beta chains derived from one specimen sequenced in a study of blood T cells in healthy people across ages. For the second PCR, which ran for about 7 to 11 cycles, a sample-barcoded 5' primer and a J-beta primer mix were used. A single record per CDR3 protein comes from TCRdb applying MiXCR to the 5' RACE reads. The repertoire holds 750,000 to 950,000 distinct CDR3 sequences, with approximately 24% as singletons. These same records also appear under a second study, on T cells of mothers and their children.

Sequenced sample: blood. The receptors stem from a boy between 10 and 17 years old in good health.

V gene TRBV14 combines with J gene TRBJ2-7; weak D call: TRBD2 (5 bases). The CDR3 consists of 13 residues. V was pared by 1 base and J by 5 bases, with 9 bases between. Per the germline V gene, CDR1 is SGHDN and CDR2 is FVKESK. The CDR3 nucleotides read TGTGCCAGCAGCCAAGTCCTAGCCGACGAGCAGTACTTC. It yields the protein CASSQVLADEQYF.

This clonotype was observed once. The chain has TRBV5-5 and TRBJ1-6, with D unclear. V lost 4 bases to trimming and J lost 13 bases, with 15 bases between them. Germline V gives CDR1 SGHKS, CDR2 YYEKEE (reference sequence). CDR3 length equals 13 residues. CDR3 residues: CASSPRSIRPLHF. The DNA for the CDR3 is TGTGCCAGCAGCCCCAGGTCAATTCGCCCCCTCCACTTT.

This clonotype was found a few times. The chain is built from TRBV30 and TRBJ2-3; 10 positions agree with TRBD1. The V segment lost 8 bases and the J segment 3 bases; nucleotides outside the gene matches: 2. This CDR3 is 12 amino acids long. The germline gives CDR1 GTSNPN, CDR2 SVGIG (reference sequence). CDR3: CARDRGTDTQYF. The CDR3 nucleotides read TGTGCCCGGGACAGGGGAACAGATACGCAGTATTTT.

The chain couples TRBV5-1 to TRBJ2-7; 8 bases fit TRBD2. CDR3 length: 15 residues. V was clipped by 4 bases and J by 6 bases; unmatched bases: 12. Germline loops: CDR1 SGHRS, CDR2 YFSETQ. The CDR3 sequence: CASSQQAAGVGEQYF. Here the CDR3 DNA reads TGCGCCAGCAGCCAACAGGCAGCGGGGGTCGGCGAGCAGTACTTC. Full variable domain (rest looked up from reference TRBV5-1 and TRBJ2-7): KAGVTQTPRYLIKTRGQQVTLSCSPISGHRSVSWYQQTPGQGLQFLFEYFSETQRNKGNFPGRFSGRQFSNSRSEMNVSTLELGDSALYLCASSQQAAGVGEQYFGPGTRLTVT.

The chain employs TRBV4-1 and TRBJ1-2; TRBD1 aligns across 8 bases. Germline assignment: CDR1 MGHRA and CDR2 YSYEKL. Trimming removed 2 bases from V and 7 bases from J; junction bases left unmatched: 3. CDR3 length: 13 residues. The CDR3 spells CASSQRQGFGYTF. CDR3 DNA: TGCGCCAGCAGCCAAAGACAGGGGTTTGGCTACACCTTC.

This clonotype was seen more than once but under ten times. V gene TRBV6-5 combines with J gene TRBJ2-7, with TRBD1 matching 10 bases. The trim removed 4 bases at V and 7 bases at J, leaving 16 bases unmatched. Germline V gene data show CDR1 as MNHEY and CDR2 as SVGAGI. CDR3 length equals 17 residues. The CDR3 loop reads CASSLGGTGVSLGEQYF. CDR3 DNA sequence: TGTGCCAGCAGTTTAGGCGGGACAGGGGTTAGTCTGGGAGAGCAGTACTTC.

The chain couples TRBV6-5 to TRBJ1-1; TRBD1 might be the D (5 bases). The CDR3 runs 13 residues. The germline V and J ends were trimmed by 3 bases and 4 bases, with 9 bases remaining between them. The V gene's germline CDR1 is MNHEY and CDR2 SVGAGI. As DNA, the CDR3 is TGTGCCAGCAGTTATGGCGGGACCACTGAAGCTTTCTTT. Amino acids: CASSYGGTTEAFF.

The chain links TRBV5-5 to TRBJ2-4; 7 bases align to TRBD2. V shed 4 bases and J 1 base; nucleotides not matched to a gene: 5. The CDR3 runs 15 residues. Per germline, CDR1 SGHKS and CDR2 YYEKEE (reference sequence). The CDR3 reads CASSPNGGAKNIQYF. DNA for the CDR3: TGTGCCAGCAGCCCTAACGGGGGGGCCAAAAACATTCAGTACTTC. Looking up the rest from reference TRBV5-5 and TRBJ2-4 gives the full variable domain: DAGVTQSPTHLIKTRGQQVTLRCSPISGHKSVSWYQQVLGQGPQFIFQYYEKEERGRGNFPDRFSARQFPNYSSELNVNALLLGDSALYLCASSPNGGAKNIQYFGAGTRLSVL.

Only a few counts were recorded for this clonotype. This chain links TRBV28 with TRBJ1-1, with a possible D match to TRBD1 (5 bases). The V and J ends lost 4 bases and 0 bases respectively, with 12 bases between them. Germline V CDR1 and CDR2: MDHEN, SYDVKM. This CDR3 comprises 15 residues. For the CDR3, the DNA is TGTGCCAGCAGTTCAACAGGATACATGAACACTGAAGCTTTCTTT. It encodes CASSSTGYMNTEAFF.

This clonotype was seen more than once but under ten times. The rearrangement uses TRBV4-1 and TRBJ2-4; TRBD1 matches 8 bases. Germline trimming cut 0 bases from V and 0 bases from J; bases unmatched to any gene: 7. The CDR3 spans 18 residues. The germline V gene has CDR1 MGHRA and CDR2 YSYEKL. CDR3 nucleotides: TGCGCCAGCAGCCAAGAAATTAAGACAGGGGTAGCCAAAAACATTCAGTACTTC. Its protein is CASSQEIKTGVAKNIQYF.

The gene calls are TRBV29-1 and TRBJ2-4, with D perhaps TRBD1 or TRBD2 (6 bases each). Judging by the DNA end, TRBJ2-5 fits better; the J call may be wrong. The CDR3 spans 13 residues. CDR1 SQVTM and CDR2 ANQGSEA come from the germline V gene. CDR3 sequence: CSVGGAREETQYF. DNA of the CDR3: TGCAGCGTTGGGGGGGCGCGAGAAGAGACCCAGTACTTC.

This clonotype was observed many times. The rearrangement uses TRBV29-1 and TRBJ2-7, with 11 bases identical to TRBD2. The CDR3 totals 14 residues. Germline V lookup: CDR1 SQVTM, CDR2 ANQGSEA. The J segment lost 3 bases and the V segment lost 6 bases, leaving 7 bases of the junction unmatched. For the CDR3, the DNA is TGCAGCGTACGAACTAGCGGGGGAAACTACGAGCAGTACTTC. This translates into CSVRTSGGNYEQYF.

V gene TRBV7-2 combines with J gene TRBJ2-1; D is perhaps TRBD1 or TRBD2 (5 bases each). The CDR3 is 16 residues long. V lost 7 bases to trimming and J lost 4 bases, with 20 bases between them. Germline V lookup: CDR1 SGHTA, CDR2 FQGNSA. CDR3 sequence (DNA): TGTGCCAGCACCCCAAAAGGGACGTCACCTTACAATGAGCAGTTCTTC. Protein sequence: CASTPKGTSPYNEQFF.

V is TRBV7-6 and J is TRBJ2-4, with TRBD2 matching over 8 bases. Germline lookup yields CDR1 SGHVS and CDR2 FNYEAQ. The V gene end was trimmed by 4 bases and the J gene end by 8 bases; junction bases not matched to a gene: 10. This CDR3 has 15 amino acids. The CDR3 nucleotides are TGTGCCAGCAGCTCAAGCCCCGGGAGGGCAGACATTCAGTACTTC. It codes for CASSSSPGRADIQYF. The variable domain in full, with the rest retrieved from reference TRBV7-6 and TRBJ2-4, is GAGVSQSPRYKVTKRGQDVALRCDPISGHVSLYWYRQALGQGPEFLTYFNYEAQQDKSGLPNDRFSAERPEGSISTLTIQRTEQRDSAMYRCASSSSPGRADIQYFGAGTRLSVL.

This CDR3 is CASSSGGSNEQFF. The CDR3 DNA is TGCGCCAGCAGCTCAGGGGGCTCGAATGAGCAGTTCTTC. The rearrangement uses TRBV5-1 and TRBJ2-1, with 8 bases identical to TRBD1. Germline V gene data show CDR1 as SGHRS and CDR2 as YFSETQ. V dropped 3 bases and J dropped 7; count of bases not matched to a gene: 3. The CDR3 totals 13 residues. Using reference TRBV5-1 and TRBJ2-1 for the parts outside the CDR3, the full variable domain is KAGVTQTPRYLIKTRGQQVTLSCSPISGHRSVSWYQQTPGQGLQFLFEYFSETQRNKGNFPGRFSGRQFSNSRSEMNVSTLELGDSALYLCASSSGGSNEQFFGPGTRLTVL.